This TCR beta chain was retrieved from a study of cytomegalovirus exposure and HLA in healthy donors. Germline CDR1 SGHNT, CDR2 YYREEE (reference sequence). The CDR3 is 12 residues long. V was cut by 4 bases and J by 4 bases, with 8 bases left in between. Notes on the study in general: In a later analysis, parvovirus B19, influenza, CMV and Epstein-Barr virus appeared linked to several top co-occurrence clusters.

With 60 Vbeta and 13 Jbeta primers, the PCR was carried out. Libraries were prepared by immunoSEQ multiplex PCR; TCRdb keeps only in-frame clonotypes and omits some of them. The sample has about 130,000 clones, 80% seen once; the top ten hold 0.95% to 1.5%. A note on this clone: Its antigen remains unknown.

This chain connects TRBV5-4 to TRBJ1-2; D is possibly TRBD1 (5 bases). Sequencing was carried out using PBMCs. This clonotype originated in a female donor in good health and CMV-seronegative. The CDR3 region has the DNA TGTGCCAGCAGCGTGGACACCTATGGCTACACCTTC. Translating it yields CASSVDTYGYTF.